These T cell receptor beta chains were read from a single sample in a study of T-cell reconstitution after alpha-beta-depleted transplantation in children. TCRdb independently ran MiXCR on the PCR reads; one entry per CDR3 protein. The data show about 980,000 distinct CDR3 sequences, with around 30% seen just once and about 28% held by the top ten. Specimen: PBMCs, mostly from graft donor cells, collected 360 days after TCRalphabeta/CD19-depleted stem cell transplant. The source is a boy in the first two years of life who had a stem cell transplant for SCID, so the T cells may come from the graft donor. CDR3s include the opening cysteine and the closing phenylalanine or tryptophan.

TRBJ2-1,TRBV5-5,CASSLFGDTPYNEQFF
TRBJ2-1,TRBV4-2,CASSRDVGRVNNEQFF
TRBJ2-3,TRBV6-5,CASSYDRISTDTQYF
TRBJ2-3,TRBV11-2,CASSRPGRRGLALDTQYF
TRBJ1-1,TRBV29-1,CSVEPRRGTGTAGAFF
TRBJ2-2,TRBV5-1,CASSLRIPLNTGELFF
TRBJ2-7,TRBV6-2/TRBV6-3,CASSYSDRYEQYF
TRBJ1-5,TRBV6-2/TRBV6-3,CASSYSLTGINQPQHF
TRBJ2-4,TRBV4-3,CASSNRGPGNIQYF
TRBJ2-3,TRBV12-3/TRBV12-4,CASSPRLAGGPDTQYF